The 32 T cell receptor beta chains below come from one sample, sequenced in a study of blood T cell repertoires in COVID-19. The method was immunoSEQ multiplex PCR; TCRdb's version includes in-frame clones alone and lacks a portion of them. The data hold approximately 190,000 clones, with about 88% observed a single time. Sequencing was carried out using peripheral blood. Source of these receptors: a woman aged 40 to 50 who had recovered from COVID-19.

The rearrangement joins TRBV9 to TRBJ2-1; a weak D match, TRBD1 (6 bases). Germline CDR1 is SGDLS and CDR2 is YYNGEE. Trimming removed 4 bases at V and 5 bases at J, with 10 bases between. This CDR3 comprises 13 residues. CDR3 DNA: TGTGCCAGCAGCACAGGGACCCACAATGAGCAGTTCTTC. Its translation: CASSTGTHNEQFF.

The chain combines TRBV29-1 with TRBJ1-2; 7 bases are a match to TRBD1. Germline CDR1 is SQVTM and CDR2 is ANQGSEA. The J segment lost 1 base and the V segment lost 7 bases, leaving 9 bases of the junction unmatched. The CDR3 is 14 residues long. CDR3 region: CSAQGGFFNYGYTF. The CDR3 DNA follows: TGCAGCGCCCAGGGGGGATTTTTTAACTATGGCTACACCTTC.

The chain uses TRBV30 and TRBJ2-3; 8 bases line up with TRBD2. CDR1 GTSNPN and CDR2 SVGIG come from the germline V gene (reference sequence). V was clipped by 4 bases and J by 9 bases; unmatched bases: 6. The CDR3 extends over 12 amino acids. CDR3 in DNA: TGTGCCTGGAAGGGCGGGAGGACGACGCAGTATTTT. The encoded protein is CAWKGGRTTQYF.

This chain uses TRBV2 with TRBJ1-3; 9 bases line up with TRBD1. Germline values: CDR1 SNHLY, CDR2 FYNNEI. The CDR3 has 13 residues. V lost 8 bases to trimming and J lost 2 bases; unmatched junction nucleotides: 1. CDR3 in DNA: TGTGCCAGCCGGGACAGGGCTGGAAACACCATATATTTT. Translation gives CASRDRAGNTIYF. Looking up the rest from reference TRBV2 and TRBJ1-3 gives the full variable domain: EPEVTQTPSHQVTQMGQEVILRCVPISNHLYFYWYRQILGQKVEFLVSFYNNEISEKSEIFDDQFSVERPDGSNFTLKIRSTKLEDSAMYFCASRDRAGNTIYFGEGSWLTVV.

The rearrangement links TRBV12-5 to TRBJ2-3; possibly TRBD2 for D (5 bases). The CDR3 extends over 12 amino acids. Germline V gene data show CDR1 as LGHNT and CDR2 as FRNRAP. V gave up 5 bases and J gave up 7 bases, with 10 bases separating them. CDR3 loop: CASGPIANTQYF. The CDR3 DNA reads as TGTGCTAGTGGTCCCATAGCGAATACGCAGTATTTT.

The V call is TRBV5-4, the J call TRBJ1-2; TRBD1 matches at 7 bases. V gave up 3 bases and J gave up 4 bases; unmatched junction bases: 6. The CDR3 is 14 amino acids. CDR1 SGHNT and CDR2 YYREEE come from the germline V gene (reference sequence). CDR3 DNA sequence: TGTGCCAGCAGCTGGGAACAGGGGACCTATGGCTACACCTTC. The encoded protein is CASSWEQGTYGYTF. The variable domain in full, with the rest retrieved from reference TRBV5-4 and TRBJ1-2, is ETGVTQSPTHLIKTRGQQVTLRCSSQSGHNTVSWYQQALGQGPQFIFQYYREEENGRGNFPPRFSGLQFPNYSSELNVNALELDDSALYLCASSWEQGTYGYTFGSGTRLTVV.

This clone was seen a single time. The rearrangement links TRBV18 to TRBJ1-1; perhaps TRBD1 as D (5 bases). Germline loops: CDR1 KGHSH, CDR2 LQKENI. The CDR3 has 15 residues. Trimming removed 3 bases from V and 2 bases from J, with 13 bases in between. The CDR3 sequence: CASSPPGQGNTEAFF. The DNA of the CDR3 is TGTGCCAGCTCACCCCCTGGCCAGGGAAACACTGAAGCTTTCTTT.

This clone was counted a single time. The genes are TRBV4-1 and TRBJ2-1; 11 bases line up with TRBD2. Germline trimming cut 4 bases from V and 7 bases from J; bases unmatched to any gene: 12. This CDR3 has 17 residues. Germline values: CDR1 MGHRA, CDR2 YSYEKL. DNA of the CDR3: TGCGCCAGCAGCCCGCGGACTAGCGGGTCCGAGGGGAATGAGCAGTTCTTC. This codes for CASSPRTSGSEGNEQFF.

This chain uses TRBV18 with TRBJ2-5; possibly TRBD1 for D (6 bases). The V and J ends lost 3 bases and 2 bases respectively, with 16 bases between them. Germline CDR1 KGHSH, CDR2 LQKENI. This CDR3 spans 16 amino acids. This CDR3 is CASSPPTVGGQETQYF. DNA for the CDR3: TGTGCCAGCTCACCCCCTACGGTAGGGGGACAAGAGACCCAGTACTTC.

V gene TRBV30 combines with J gene TRBJ2-2; D unclear. V shed 3 bases and J shed 5 bases, with 7 bases lying between them. The CDR3 runs 12 residues. Germline assignment: CDR1 GTSNPN and CDR2 SVGIG (reference sequence). The CDR3 loop reads CAWSGSTGELFF. CDR3 nucleotide sequence: TGTGCCTGGAGCGGTAGTACCGGGGAGCTGTTTTTT. The full variable domain, completed using reference TRBV30 and TRBJ2-2, is SQTIHQWPATLVQPVGSPLSLECTVEGTSNPNLYWYRQAAGRGLQLLFYSVGIGQISSEVPQNLSASRPQDRQFILSSKKLLLSDSGFYLCAWSGSTGELFFGEGSRLTVL.

The chain has TRBV10-3 and TRBJ2-7; 7 bases are a match to TRBD2. The CDR3 covers 15 residues. Per germline, CDR1 ENHRY and CDR2 SYGVKD. The V and J ends lost 3 bases and 0 bases, in that order; junction bases with no gene match: 5. CDR3 residues: CAISDLRGSSYEQYF. The CDR3 region has the DNA TGTGCCATCAGTGACCTTCGCGGGAGCTCCTACGAGCAGTACTTC.

V gene TRBV12-3 or TRBV12-4 combines with J gene TRBJ1-2, with D perhaps matching TRBD1 (6 bases). V lost 5 bases and J 5 bases, leaving 12 bases between the germline ends. The CDR3 extends over 13 amino acids. The CDR3 is CASSPGRGYGYTF. The CDR3 nucleotides read TGTGCCAGCAGTCCTGGTAGGGGGTATGGCTACACCTTC.

The chain is built from TRBV7-8 and TRBJ1-2; D call uncertain. The CDR3 runs to 15 residues. Trimming removed 5 bases from V and 3 bases from J, with 16 bases in between. Looked up from germline, CDR1 is SGHVS and CDR2 is FQNEAQ. The CDR3: CASSPQSGRDYGYTF. CDR3 bases: TGTGCCAGCAGCCCCCAGAGCGGGAGGGACTATGGCTACACCTTC.

The chain is built from TRBV18 and TRBJ1-1; TRBD1 agrees at 10 bases. J gave up 11 bases and V 3 bases, and 15 bases lay outside the gene matches. The CDR3 covers 16 residues. Germline CDR1 reads KGHSH; CDR2 reads LQKENI. CDR3 protein: CASSPSGTGAPTGAFF. Written as DNA, the CDR3 is TGTGCCAGCTCACCCTCCGGGACAGGGGCCCCCACGGGGGCTTTCTTT. The variable domain in full, with the rest retrieved from reference TRBV18 and TRBJ1-1, is NAGVMQNPRHLVRRRGQEARLRCSPMKGHSHVYWYRQLPEEGLKFMVYLQKENIIDESGMPKERFSAEFPKEGPSILRIQQVVRGDSAAYFCASSPSGTGAPTGAFFGQGTRLTVV.

This chain links TRBV5-8 with TRBJ2-7; 7 bases agree with TRBD1. The CDR3 length is 16 residues. V shed 4 bases, J shed 2 bases, and the junction held 12 bases outside the gene matches. The germline V gene encodes CDR1 SGHTS and CDR2 YDEGEE. Here the CDR3 DNA reads TGTGCCAGCAGCCTCAGTCCGGGACAGAATCCCTACGAGCAGTACTTC. It translates to CASSLSPGQNPYEQYF.

The rearrangement joins TRBV7-9 to TRBJ2-2; 12 bases map to TRBD2. V trimming: 1 base; J trimming: 1 base; junction bases outside the gene matches: 4. This CDR3 contains 18 residues. Germline loops: CDR1 SEHNR, CDR2 FQNEAQ (reference sequence). CDR3 nucleotide sequence: TGTGCCAGCAGCTTAGGACTAGCGGGAGCCCTGAACACCGGGGAGCTGTTTTTT. Translation gives CASSLGLAGALNTGELFF. The whole variable domain, filled in from reference TRBV7-9 and TRBJ2-2, reads DTGVSQNPRHKITKRGQNVTFRCDPISEHNRLYWYRQTLGQGPEFLTYFQNEAQLEKSRLLSDRFSAERPKGSFSTLEIQRTEQGDSAMYLCASSLGLAGALNTGELFFGEGSRLTVL.

The rearrangement joins TRBV4-2 to TRBJ2-1; a weak D match, TRBD2 (6 bases). CDR3 size: 15 residues. Germline-derived CDR1 and CDR2 are LGHNA and YNFKEQ. V gave up 1 base and J gave up 5 bases, with 12 bases separating them. The CDR3, as DNA: TGTGCCAGCAGCCAAGGTGGACTAACAAACAATGAGCAGTTCTTC. Amino acids: CASSQGGLTNNEQFF.

The sample holds one count of this clone. This rearrangement joins TRBV3-1 (or the pseudogene TRBV3-2) to TRBJ2-1, with 9 bases identical to TRBD2. With 2 bases clipped from V and 0 bases from J, the junction kept 5 bases outside the gene matches. Germline CDR1 is LGHDT and CDR2 is YNNKEL (reference sequence). CDR3 length: 17 residues. CDR3 DNA: TGTGCCAGCAGCCAACCTCTAGCGGGACTCTCCTACAATGAGCAGTTCTTC. Amino acids: CASSQPLAGLSYNEQFF.

Turning to this clone: Other DNA sequences in the same sample also yield this CDR3. The CDR3 here is CASSYPREGTEAFF. The CDR3 DNA sequence: TGCGCCAGCAGCTACCCCAGGGAGGGGACTGAAGCTTTCTTT. The rearrangement uses TRBV5-1 and TRBJ1-1, with D perhaps matching TRBD1 (5 bases). V was trimmed by 3 bases and J by 5 bases, leaving 14 bases between them. This CDR3 region has 14 residues. Per the germline V gene, CDR1 is SGHRS and CDR2 is YFSETQ.

This chain joins TRBV9 and TRBJ1-2; perhaps TRBD1 as D (6 bases). CDR1 and CDR2 from the germline V gene are SGDLS and YYNGEE. V was clipped by 7 bases and J by 9 bases, with 10 bases between them. The CDR3 has 10 residues. The CDR3 sequence: CASGGIRYTF. CDR3 coding DNA: TGTGCCAGCGGGGGCATACGCTACACCTTC. Together with reference TRBV9 and TRBJ1-2, the CDR3 gives the full variable domain: DSGVTQTPKHLITATGQRVTLRCSPRSGDLSVYWYQQSLDQGLQFLIQYYNGEERAKGNILERFSAQQFPDLHSELNLSSLELGDSALYFCASGGIRYTFGSGTRLTVV.

This clone showed up just a few times. The chain carries TRBV12-5 and TRBJ2-1; 11 nucleotides match TRBD2. This CDR3 comprises 16 residues. CDR1 and CDR2 from the germline V gene are LGHNT and FRNRAP. The trim removed 0 bases at V and 2 bases at J, leaving 0 bases unmatched. The CDR3, as DNA: TGTGCTAGTGGTTTGGTACTAGCGGGAGCCTACAATGAGCAGTTCTTC. Translated, it gives CASGLVLAGAYNEQFF.

The J gene is TRBJ2-5, the V gene TRBV19; D may be TRBD2 (6 bases). Trimming took 3 bases from V and 5 from J, leaving 16 bases between them. The CDR3 sequence is 15 residues long. Per the germline V gene, CDR1 is LNHDA and CDR2 is SQIVND (reference sequence). In DNA, the CDR3 is TGTGCCAGTAGTATGGGCGGGGCGGAGTGGGAGACCCAGTACTTC. Protein sequence: CASSMGGAEWETQYF.

The chain combines TRBV4-1 with TRBJ2-7, with 8 bases aligning to TRBD2. The CDR3 extends over 15 amino acids. Trimming cost V 0 bases and J 2 bases; bases outside gene matches: 3. The germline V gene encodes CDR1 MGHRA and CDR2 YSYEKL. CDR3 in DNA: TGCGCCAGCAGCCAAGATCGACTAGCGACCTACGAGCAGTACTTC. Translating gives CASSQDRLATYEQYF.

The gene calls are TRBV6-6 and TRBJ2-1, with a weak D call TRBD1 (7 bases). The CDR3 is 16 amino acids. With 6 bases removed from V and 12 bases from J, the gap between germline ends came to 27 bases. Looked up from germline, CDR1 is MNHNY and CDR2 is SVGAGI (reference sequence). CDR3 bases: TGTGCCAGCAGCCCAGGGACAGCTGATCAGTTGGGGGGGCAGTTCTTC. As protein: CASSPGTADQLGGQFF.

The chain employs TRBV30 and TRBJ2-1; 9 nucleotides agree with TRBD2. The CDR3 sequence is 15 residues long. J lost 8 bases, V lost 6 bases, and 14 bases had no gene match. The V gene's germline CDR1 is GTSNPN and CDR2 SVGIG (reference sequence). In DNA, the CDR3 is TGTGCCTGTTCTCGTACCGGGACTAGCCGGGATGAGCAGTTCTTC. It codes for CACSRTGTSRDEQFF.

This chain links TRBV11-1 with TRBJ2-3; TRBD2 agrees at 7 bases. The CDR3 is made up of 16 amino acids. Germline V lookup: CDR1 SGHAT, CDR2 FQDESV (reference sequence). The J segment lost 2 bases and the V segment lost 1 base, leaving 6 bases of the junction unmatched. The CDR3 here is CASSLGWRELTDTQYF. The CDR3 coding sequence is TGTGCCAGCAGCTTAGGATGGCGGGAGCTCACAGATACGCAGTATTTT.

This clone is judged medium-sized. For the CDR3, the DNA is TGTGCCAGTAGTACGACAGGGCCCGGTCAGCCCCAGCATTTT. Protein product: CASSTTGPGQPQHF. The chain couples TRBV19 to TRBJ1-5; 7 bases align to TRBD1. The germline V gene encodes CDR1 LNHDA and CDR2 SQIVND (reference sequence). The CDR3 is 14 residues long. Unmatched junction bases numbered 6, after V lost 4 bases and J lost 6 bases.

Remarks on this clone: The sample has other DNA sequences that encode this CDR3 too. The chain uses TRBV4-1 and TRBJ2-1, with D possibly matching TRBD2 (6 bases). This CDR3 spans 15 amino acids. Germline CDR1 is MGHRA and CDR2 is YSYEKL. The ends were cut back, 0 bases at V and 3 bases at J, with 9 bases in the middle. As DNA, the CDR3 is TGCGCCAGCAGCCAAGAAGGGACTTACTACAATGAGCAGTTCTTC. Translation: CASSQEGTYYNEQFF.

The V call is TRBV24-1, the J call TRBJ2-7; 11 bases are a match to TRBD2. In germline, CDR1 is KGHDR, CDR2 SFDVKD. Germline trimming cut 9 bases from V and 1 base from J; bases unmatched to any gene: 7. The CDR3 has 15 residues. Written as DNA, the CDR3 is TGTGCCACCGCGTCGGGGACTAGCGGTTCCTACGAGCAGTACTTC. Translation: CATASGTSGSYEQYF.

The V gene is TRBV19, the J gene TRBJ2-3; TRBD2 matches 12 bases. J gave up 2 bases and V 5 bases, and 8 bases lay outside the gene matches. The length of the CDR3 is 17 residues. Germline V gene lookup returns CDR1 LNHDA and CDR2 SQIVND (reference sequence). This CDR3 reads CASSQGLAGTLTDTQYF. The CDR3 coding sequence is TGTGCCAGTAGTCAGGGACTAGCGGGTACTCTCACAGATACGCAGTATTTT.

The chain carries TRBV27 and TRBJ2-7, with D perhaps TRBD2 (5 bases). There are 13 residues in the CDR3. V was shortened by 8 bases and J by 1 base, with 12 bases between the two germline ends. The V gene's germline CDR1 is MNHEY and CDR2 SMNVEV (reference sequence). The CDR3 loop is CASSLRVSYEQYF. For the CDR3, the DNA is TGTGCCAGCTCATTGAGGGTATCCTACGAGCAGTACTTC.

V and J are TRBV15 and TRBJ2-3; tentative D call: TRBD1 (6 bases). V dropped 2 bases and J dropped 4 bases, with 10 bases sitting between them. The CDR3 has 14 residues. Germline CDR1 reads LNHNV; CDR2 reads YYDKDF (reference sequence). The chain's CDR3 is CATSRPGVSDTQYF. The DNA of the CDR3 is TGTGCCACCAGCAGACCAGGGGTTTCAGATACGCAGTATTTT.